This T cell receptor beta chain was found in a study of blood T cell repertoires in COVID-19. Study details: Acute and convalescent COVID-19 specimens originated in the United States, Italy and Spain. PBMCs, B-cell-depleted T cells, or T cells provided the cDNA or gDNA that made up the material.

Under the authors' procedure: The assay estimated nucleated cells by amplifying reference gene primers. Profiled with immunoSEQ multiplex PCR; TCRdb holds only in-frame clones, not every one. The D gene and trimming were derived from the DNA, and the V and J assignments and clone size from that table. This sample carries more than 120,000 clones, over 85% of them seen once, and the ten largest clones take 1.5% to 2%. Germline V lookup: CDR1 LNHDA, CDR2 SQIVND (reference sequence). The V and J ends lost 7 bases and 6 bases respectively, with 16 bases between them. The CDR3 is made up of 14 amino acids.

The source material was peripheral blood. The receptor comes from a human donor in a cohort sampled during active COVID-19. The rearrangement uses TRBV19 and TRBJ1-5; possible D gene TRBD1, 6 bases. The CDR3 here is CASNWGGLGQPQHF. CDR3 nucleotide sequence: TGTGCCAGTAACTGGGGGGGCTTGGGTCAGCCCCAGCATTTT.